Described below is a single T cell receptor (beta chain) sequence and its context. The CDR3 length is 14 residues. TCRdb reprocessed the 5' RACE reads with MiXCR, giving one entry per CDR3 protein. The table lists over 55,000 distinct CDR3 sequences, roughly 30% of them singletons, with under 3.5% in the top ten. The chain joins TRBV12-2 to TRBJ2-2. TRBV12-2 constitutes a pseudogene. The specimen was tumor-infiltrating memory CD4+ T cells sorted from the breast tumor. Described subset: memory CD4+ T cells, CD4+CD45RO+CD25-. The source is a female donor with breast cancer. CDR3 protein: CASRETRDTGELFF. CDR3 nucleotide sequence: TGTGCAAGTCGCGAAACGAGAGACACCGGGGAGCTGTTTTTT.